The next 30 T cell receptor beta chains were all read from a single sample in a study of blood T cells in healthy people across ages. Together with a sample-barcoded 5' primer, a J-beta primer mix was included in a second PCR lasting roughly 7 to 11 cycles. TCRdb reanalysed the 5' RACE reads using MiXCR and keeps one entry per CDR3 protein. The data hold more than 750,000 distinct CDR3 sequences, with almost 30% observed a single time. This sample was shared with a second study, whose subject was T cells of mothers and their children.

Source material: blood. Receptors were obtained from a middle-aged woman in good health.

As for this clonotype: A much larger clone differs from this one at a single base, so this may be a read error. V is TRBV20-1 and J is TRBJ2-5; a possible D gene is TRBD1 (5 bases). The CDR3 is made up of 13 amino acids. The V end was cut by 3 bases, the J end by 4 bases, with 12 bases between. Germline V gene sequence: CDR1 DFQATT, CDR2 SNEGSKA (reference sequence). This CDR3 reads CSARFLRGETQYF. The CDR3 region has the DNA TGCAGTGCTAGGTTTCTAAGGGGAGAGACCCAGTACTTC.

Ten or more counts support this clonotype. The genes are TRBV7-2 and TRBJ2-7; TRBD1 agrees at 9 bases. The CDR3 totals 15 residues. The V and J ends lost 6 bases and 2 bases, in that order; junction bases with no gene match: 8. The germline V gene encodes CDR1 SGHTA and CDR2 FQGNSA. This CDR3 reads CASRYDRGGAYEQYF. In nucleotides, the CDR3 is TGTGCCAGCAGATACGACAGGGGGGGGGCCTACGAGCAGTACTTC.

This clonotype was counted only a few times. V and J are TRBV6-5 and TRBJ2-3; 11 bases are shared with TRBD2. The CDR3 is made up of 13 amino acids. Trimming removed 7 bases from V and 4 bases from J; junction bases left unmatched: 1. Germline CDR1 and CDR2: MNHEY and SVGAGI. CDR3 sequence: CASKTSGADTQYF. In nucleotides, the CDR3 is TGTGCCAGCAAGACTAGCGGGGCAGATACGCAGTATTTT.

For this clonotype: This may be a read error, as it is one base from a much larger clone. The rearrangement joins TRBV24-1 to TRBJ2-5, with D uncertain. This CDR3 comprises 14 residues. Germline assignment: CDR1 KGHDR and CDR2 SFDVKD. CDR3 sequence reads: CATMKGERQEIQYF. The CDR3 nucleotides are TGTGCCACCATGAAAGGTGAACGACAAGAGATCCAGTACTTC.

The chain joins TRBV7-8 to TRBJ2-6; possibly TRBD1 for D (6 bases). Germline lookup yields CDR1 SGHVS and CDR2 FQNEAQ. CDR3 length: 14 amino acids. Trimming took 2 bases from V and 13 from J, leaving 15 bases between them. CDR3 protein: CASSLLVTGRVLTF. The DNA of the CDR3 is TGTGCCAGCAGCTTATTAGTCACAGGGCGTGTCCTGACTTTC.

J is TRBJ1-4 and V is TRBV12-3 or TRBV12-4; 7 bases match TRBD1. V dropped 0 bases and J dropped 6; count of bases not matched to a gene: 4. This CDR3 contains 15 residues. The DNA of the CDR3 is TGTGCCAGCAGTTTAGCCAGGGACAGCGATGAAAAACTGTTTTTT. Its protein is CASSLARDSDEKLFF.

Regarding this clonotype: Compared with germline, one end of the junction differs, possibly owing to a read error. The chain employs TRBV6-1 and TRBJ2-1, with 7 nucleotides matching TRBD1. The CDR3 covers 13 residues. CDR1 MNHNS and CDR2 SASEGT come from the germline V gene. The CDR3, as DNA: TGTACCAGCGTAGGGGACAGTTACAATGAGCAGTTCTTC. Translated: CTSVGDSYNEQFF.

V and J are TRBV15 and TRBJ1-1; a weak D match, TRBD1 (5 bases). The CDR3 spans 14 residues. The ends were cut back, 7 bases at V and 5 bases at J, with 17 bases in the middle. Germline lookup yields CDR1 LNHNV and CDR2 YYDKDF (reference sequence). Here the CDR3 DNA reads TGTGCCACCAAGAGGGGAATGGGGGGGACTGAAGCTTTCTTT. Translating it yields CATKRGMGGTEAFF.

The chain uses TRBV5-1 and TRBJ2-3; TRBD1 aligns across 10 bases. V was clipped by 4 bases and J by 0 bases; unmatched bases: 8. Germline CDR1 and CDR2: SGHRS and YFSETQ. The CDR3 runs to 17 residues. This chain's CDR3 is CASSPGQGRSSTDTQYF. The CDR3 DNA reads as TGCGCCAGCAGCCCGGGACAGGGGAGATCTAGCACAGATACGCAGTATTTT.

V and J are TRBV5-1 and TRBJ1-1; D gene unclear. V was clipped by 5 bases and J by 6 bases, with 11 bases between them. This CDR3 spans 12 amino acids. Germline CDR1 SGHRS, CDR2 YFSETQ. The CDR3 bases are TGCGCCAGCAGTGAGGGATCCCCTGAAGCTTTCTTT. Translated, it gives CASSEGSPEAFF.

This clonotype was seen ten or more times. The chain has TRBV29-1 and TRBJ2-1; D unresolved. CDR1 SQVTM and CDR2 ANQGSEA come from the germline V gene. CDR3 length equals 11 residues. V lost 7 bases and J 4 bases, leaving 8 bases between the germline ends. This chain's CDR3 is CSGTDYNEQFF. The CDR3 DNA follows: TGCAGCGGGACGGATTACAATGAGCAGTTCTTC.

This chain connects TRBV28 to TRBJ2-7, with D tentatively TRBD2 (5 bases). The CDR3 sequence is 17 residues long. The germline V gene has CDR1 MDHEN and CDR2 SYDVKM. V was pared by 8 bases and J by 6 bases, with 29 bases between. This CDR3 reads CASRPLSLRSGVREQYF. The CDR3 coding sequence is TGTGCCAGCCGGCCGCTTAGTCTGCGCAGCGGCGTCCGCGAGCAGTACTTC.

This clonotype was observed a handful of times. This sequence joins TRBV9 and TRBJ2-7; TRBD1 or TRBD2 may be the D gene (5 bases each). Germline-derived CDR1 and CDR2 are SGDLS and YYNGEE. The ends were cut back, 2 bases at V and 2 bases at J, with 11 bases in the middle. The CDR3 spans 14 residues. The CDR3 nucleotides read TGTGCCAGCAGCGTGCATCCGGGGCCCTACGAGCAGTACTTC. This encodes CASSVHPGPYEQYF.

This clonotype has just a few counts. V gene TRBV7-2 combines with J gene TRBJ1-1; possibly TRBD1 for D (5 bases). Trimming stripped 2 bases from V and 11 bases from J, with 12 bases between. Germline V gene lookup returns CDR1 SGHTA and CDR2 FQGNSA. The CDR3 is made up of 12 amino acids. The CDR3 here is CASSLFGTAAFF. The CDR3, as DNA: TGTGCCAGCAGCTTATTCGGGACGGCGGCTTTCTTT.

A word on this clonotype: This sequence may be a read error, since a much larger clone differs from it by one base. The CDR3 bases are TGTGTCAGCAGCCCTAATAGCGGGGCCGGCACAGATACGCAGTATTTT. Protein sequence: CVSSPNSGAGTDTQYF. The chain recombines TRBV7-3 with TRBJ2-3, with 8 bases matching TRBD2. CDR1 and CDR2 from the germline V gene are SGHTA and FQGTGA. The CDR3 loop spans 16 amino acids. The full variable domain, with the rest looked up from reference TRBV7-3 and TRBJ2-3, is GAGVSQTPSNKVTEKGKYVELRCDPISGHTALYWYRQSLGQGPEFLIYFQGTGAADDSGLPNDRFFAVRPEGSVSTLKIQRTERGDSAVYLCVSSPNSGAGTDTQYFGPGTRLTVL.

The V gene is TRBV12-3 or TRBV12-4, the J gene TRBJ2-4; unclear D gene. The CDR3 consists of 15 residues. The V end was cut by 6 bases, the J end by 6 bases, with 18 bases between. CDR3 amino acids: CASSVEAGWGNIQYF. The CDR3 DNA follows: TGTGCCAGCAGCGTAGAGGCAGGTTGGGGAAACATTCAGTACTTC.

This clonotype occurred many times. J is TRBJ2-1 and V is TRBV20-1, with D perhaps being TRBD1 or TRBD2 (5 bases each). This CDR3 has 15 amino acids. V shed 0 bases and J shed 0 bases, with 9 bases lying between them. Germline V lookup: CDR1 DFQATT, CDR2 SNEGSKA (reference sequence). The CDR3 sequence: CSARDEGSSYNEQFF. CDR3 sequence (DNA): TGCAGTGCTAGAGACGAGGGGAGCTCCTACAATGAGCAGTTCTTC.

This clonotype has at least ten counts. The rearrangement uses TRBV20-1 and TRBJ1-5, with a weak D call TRBD1 (6 bases). In germline, CDR1 is DFQATT, CDR2 SNEGSKA (reference sequence). The CDR3 has 15 amino acids. Trimming left V 3 bases short and J 2 bases short, with 14 bases between. The CDR3 DNA is TGCAGTGCTAGGGAAGGGGGGCTCGGCAATCAGCCCCAGCATTTT. Amino acid sequence: CSAREGGLGNQPQHF.

This clonotype was counted many times. The V call is TRBV7-9, the J call TRBJ1-2, with 9 bases lining up with TRBD1. The CDR3 is 13 residues long. In germline, CDR1 is SEHNR, CDR2 FQNEAQ (reference sequence). J lost 4 bases, V lost 8 bases, and 5 bases had no gene match. CDR3 region: CASGGQGLYGYTF. In DNA form, the CDR3 reads TGTGCCAGCGGAGGACAGGGGCTCTATGGCTACACCTTC.

J is TRBJ2-6 and V is TRBV27, with a possible D match to TRBD1 (7 bases). V was pared by 9 bases and J by 4 bases, with 13 bases between. This CDR3 spans 14 amino acids. Germline CDR1 reads MNHEY; CDR2 reads SMNVEV (reference sequence). The CDR3 DNA sequence: TGTGCCAGTGGAGGGACAGCGGGGGCCAACGTCCTGACTTTC. Translation gives CASGGTAGANVLTF.

By its share, this clonotype is large. The rearrangement links TRBV7-2 to TRBJ2-5; 7 bases are a match to TRBD2. After removal of 0 bases from V and 5 bases from J, the junction contained 0 bases not matched to a gene. Germline V gene lookup returns CDR1 SGHTA and CDR2 FQGNSA. The CDR3 extends over 13 amino acids. The CDR3 sequence: CASSLASGETQYF. CDR3 bases: TGTGCCAGCAGCTTAGCTAGCGGGGAGACCCAGTACTTC. Full variable domain (missing parts from reference TRBV7-2 and TRBJ2-5): GAGVSQSPSNKVTEKGKDVELRCDPISGHTALYWYRQSLGQGLEFLIYFQGNSAPDKSGLPSDRFSAERTGGSVSTLTIQRTQQEDSAVYLCASSLASGETQYFGPGTRLLVL.

Comment on this clonotype: A read error is possible here, since a much larger clone lies one base away. The rearrangement links TRBV10-3 to TRBJ1-2, with TRBD1 matching over 11 bases. From germline, CDR1 is ENHRY and CDR2 SYGVKD. The V and J ends lost 3 bases and 10 bases, in that order; junction bases with no gene match: 10. The CDR3 runs 15 residues. The CDR3 DNA follows: TGTGCCATCAGTGACGGACAGGGGGCCTATGATGACTACACCTTC. Translating it yields CAISDGQGAYDDYTF.

On this clonotype: A read error may be the cause here, since a much bigger clone is one base away. The chain uses TRBV20-1 and TRBJ2-1; D remains unclear. Deletions cut 3 bases from V and 6 bases from J, with 6 bases between. This CDR3 spans 11 amino acids. CDR1 is DFQATT, CDR2 SNEGSKA, per germline (reference sequence). In DNA, the CDR3 is TGCAGTGCTAGTGTGGGCAATGAGCAGTTCTTC. Translated, it gives CSASVGNEQFF.

This clonotype has ten or more counts. This chain joins TRBV29-1 and TRBJ1-2; maybe TRBD1 (6 bases). The CDR3 sequence is 11 residues long. V lost 5 bases to trimming and J lost 6 bases, with 10 bases between them. Germline V lookup: CDR1 SQVTM, CDR2 ANQGSEA. CDR3 region: CSVWAGDGYTF. The CDR3 DNA is TGCAGCGTTTGGGCAGGGGATGGCTACACCTTC.

This clonotype appeared a few times. The gene calls are TRBV18 and TRBJ1-2; possibly TRBD1 for D (5 bases). From germline, CDR1 is KGHSH and CDR2 LQKENI. V was shortened by 3 bases and J by 8 bases, with 16 bases between the two germline ends. CDR3 length: 14 amino acids. The CDR3 DNA reads TGTGCCAGCTCACCCGGGGCGGAACAGAGCGGCTACACCTTC. Encoded protein: CASSPGAEQSGYTF.

The table lists this clonotype with many counts. The V and J genes are TRBV29-1 and TRBJ1-4, with a tentative D call TRBD1 (6 bases). The V gene's germline CDR1 is SQVTM and CDR2 ANQGSEA. CDR3 length: 13 residues. Trimming shortened V by 6 bases and J by 7 bases, and 15 bases separated the two germline ends. The chain's CDR3 is CSVKDSVGEKLFF. The CDR3 coding sequence is TGCAGCGTCAAGGACAGTGTCGGTGAAAAACTGTTTTTT.

This clonotype was picked up many times. The CDR3: CASSLSSSSYNEQFF. DNA for the CDR3: TGTGCCAGCAGCTTATCATCGAGCTCCTACAATGAGCAGTTCTTC. The rearrangement uses TRBV7-3 and TRBJ2-1; D remains ambiguous. Trimming took off 2 bases at V and 0 bases at J, with 8 bases between the two ends. Per germline, CDR1 SGHTA and CDR2 FQGTGA. The CDR3 length is 15 residues.

The rearrangement joins TRBV9 to TRBJ2-5; tentatively, D is TRBD2 (5 bases). Germline lookup yields CDR1 SGDLS and CDR2 YYNGEE. Trimming stripped 3 bases from V and 11 bases from J, with 17 bases between. The CDR3 totals 13 residues. The CDR3, as DNA: TGTGCCAGCAGCGCCGCCCATGGTACGGGGCAGTACTTC. Translated: CASSAAHGTGQYF.

In regard to this clonotype: The missing conserved phenylalanine or tryptophan at the end of this CDR3 makes a read error likely. The rearrangement joins TRBV20-1 to TRBJ1-1, with TRBD1 matching over 8 bases. After removal of 3 bases from V and 1 base from J, the junction contained 7 bases not matched to a gene. This CDR3 region has 15 residues. The germline CDR1 and CDR2 sequences are DFQATT and SNEGSKA (reference sequence). The CDR3 DNA reads as TGCAGTGCTAGCCGCCCACAGGGGGGGAACACTGAAGCTTTCCTT. Translating it yields CSASRPQGGNTEAFL.

The genes are TRBV5-6 and TRBJ1-6; D may be TRBD1 (6 bases). The CDR3 runs 15 residues. Germline values: CDR1 SGHDT, CDR2 YYEEEE. Trimming removed 5 bases at V and 10 bases at J, with 19 bases between. The CDR3 sequence: CASSLYSGQKSPLHF. CDR3 nucleotide sequence: TGTGCCAGCAGTTTGTATTCTGGACAGAAATCACCCCTCCACTTT.